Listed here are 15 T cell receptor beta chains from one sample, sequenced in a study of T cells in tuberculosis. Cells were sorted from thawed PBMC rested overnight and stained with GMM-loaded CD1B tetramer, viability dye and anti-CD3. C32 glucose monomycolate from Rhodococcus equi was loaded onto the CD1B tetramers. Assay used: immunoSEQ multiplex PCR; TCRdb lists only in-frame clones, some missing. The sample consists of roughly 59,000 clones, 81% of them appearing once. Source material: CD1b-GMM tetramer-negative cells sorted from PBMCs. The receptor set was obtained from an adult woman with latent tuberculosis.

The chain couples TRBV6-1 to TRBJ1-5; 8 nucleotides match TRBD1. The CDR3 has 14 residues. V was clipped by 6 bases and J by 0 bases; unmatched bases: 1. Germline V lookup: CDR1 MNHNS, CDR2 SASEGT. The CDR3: CASRTGVSNQPQHF. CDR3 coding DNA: TGTGCCAGCAGGACAGGGGTTAGCAATCAGCCCCAGCATTTT.

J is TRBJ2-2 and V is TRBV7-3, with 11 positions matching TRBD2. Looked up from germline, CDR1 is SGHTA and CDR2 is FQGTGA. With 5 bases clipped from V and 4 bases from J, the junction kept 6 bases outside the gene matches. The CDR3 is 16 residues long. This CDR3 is CASSRSSGGSTGELFF. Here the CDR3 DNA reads TGTGCCAGCAGCCGGTCTAGCGGGGGGTCCACCGGGGAGCTGTTTTTT.

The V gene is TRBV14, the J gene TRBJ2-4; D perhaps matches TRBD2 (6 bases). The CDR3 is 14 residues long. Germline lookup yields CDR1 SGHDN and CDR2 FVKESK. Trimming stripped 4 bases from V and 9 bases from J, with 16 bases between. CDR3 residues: CASSLLRTEGIQYF. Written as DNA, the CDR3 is TGTGCCAGCAGCCTCCTCCGAACGGAGGGCATTCAGTACTTC.

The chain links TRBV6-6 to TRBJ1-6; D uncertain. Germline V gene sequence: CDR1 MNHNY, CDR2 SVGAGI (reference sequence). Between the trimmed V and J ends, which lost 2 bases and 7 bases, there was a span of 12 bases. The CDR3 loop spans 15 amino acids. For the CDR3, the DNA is TGTGCCAGCAGTTACCCCTCGGGGAACAATTCACCCCTCCACTTT. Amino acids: CASSYPSGNNSPLHF.

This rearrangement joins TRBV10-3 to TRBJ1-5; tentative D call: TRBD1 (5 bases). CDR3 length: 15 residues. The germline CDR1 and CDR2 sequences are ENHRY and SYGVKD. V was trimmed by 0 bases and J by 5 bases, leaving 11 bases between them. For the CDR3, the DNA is TGTGCCATCAGTGAGTCTGACAGTAGGGATCAGCCCCAGCATTTT. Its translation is CAISESDSRDQPQHF.

The CDR3: CASSIDRANTGELFF. Written as DNA, the CDR3 is TGTGCCAGCAGTATTGACAGGGCGAACACCGGGGAGCTGTTTTTT. V is TRBV2 and J is TRBJ2-2; 7 bases are shared with TRBD1. Germline assignment: CDR1 SNHLY and CDR2 FYNNEI. The CDR3 contains 15 residues. V trimming: 5 bases; J trimming: 0 bases; junction bases outside the gene matches: 3. Together with reference TRBV2 and TRBJ2-2, the CDR3 gives the full variable domain: EPEVTQTPSHQVTQMGQEVILRCVPISNHLYFYWYRQILGQKVEFLVSFYNNEISEKSEIFDDQFSVERPDGSNFTLKIRSTKLEDSAMYFCASSIDRANTGELFFGEGSRLTVL.

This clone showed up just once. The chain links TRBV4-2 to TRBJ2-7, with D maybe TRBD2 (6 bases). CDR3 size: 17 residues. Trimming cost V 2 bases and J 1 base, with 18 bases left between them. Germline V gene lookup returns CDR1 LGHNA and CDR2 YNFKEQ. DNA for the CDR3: TGTGCCAGCAGCCAAACCTCCGGGGGTAGCGAGTCCTACGAGCAGTACTTC. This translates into CASSQTSGGSESYEQYF.

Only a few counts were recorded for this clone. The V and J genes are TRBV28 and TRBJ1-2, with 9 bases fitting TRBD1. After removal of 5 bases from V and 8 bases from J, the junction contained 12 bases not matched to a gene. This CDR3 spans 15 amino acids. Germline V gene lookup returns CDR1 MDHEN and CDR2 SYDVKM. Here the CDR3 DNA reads TGTGCCAGCAGTCTACCGCAGGGACAGGGTTGGGGCTACACCTTC. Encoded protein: CASSLPQGQGWGYTF.

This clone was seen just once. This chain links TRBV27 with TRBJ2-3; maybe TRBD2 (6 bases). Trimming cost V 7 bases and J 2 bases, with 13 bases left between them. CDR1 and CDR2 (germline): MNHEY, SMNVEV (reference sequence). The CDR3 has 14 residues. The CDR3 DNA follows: TGTGCCAGCAAGGAGGGCGTGATCACAGATACGCAGTATTTT. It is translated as CASKEGVITDTQYF.

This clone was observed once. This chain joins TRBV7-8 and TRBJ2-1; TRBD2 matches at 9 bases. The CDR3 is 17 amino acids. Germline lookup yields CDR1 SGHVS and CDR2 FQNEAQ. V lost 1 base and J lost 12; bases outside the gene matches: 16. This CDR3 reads CASSLGSSGKLAGAQFF. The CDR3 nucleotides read TGTGCCAGCAGCTTAGGGTCTAGCGGGAAACTCGCTGGGGCGCAGTTCTTC. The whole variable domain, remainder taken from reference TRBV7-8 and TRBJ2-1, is GAGVSQSPRYKVAKRGQDVALRCDPISGHVSLFWYQQALGQGPEFLTYFQNEAQLDKSGLPSDRFFAERPEGSVSTLKIQRTQQEDSAVYLCASSLGSSGKLAGAQFFGPGTRLTVL.

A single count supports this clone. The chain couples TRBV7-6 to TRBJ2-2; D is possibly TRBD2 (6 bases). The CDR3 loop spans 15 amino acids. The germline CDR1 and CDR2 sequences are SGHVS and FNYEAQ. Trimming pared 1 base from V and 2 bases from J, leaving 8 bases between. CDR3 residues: CASSLGAGNTGELFF. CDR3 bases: TGTGCCAGCAGCTTAGGAGCGGGCAACACCGGGGAGCTGTTTTTT.

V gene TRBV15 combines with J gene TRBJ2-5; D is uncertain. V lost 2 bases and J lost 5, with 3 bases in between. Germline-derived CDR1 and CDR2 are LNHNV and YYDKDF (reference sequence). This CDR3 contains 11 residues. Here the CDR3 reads CATSRSETQYF. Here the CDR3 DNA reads TGTGCCACCAGCAGAAGCGAGACCCAGTACTTC.

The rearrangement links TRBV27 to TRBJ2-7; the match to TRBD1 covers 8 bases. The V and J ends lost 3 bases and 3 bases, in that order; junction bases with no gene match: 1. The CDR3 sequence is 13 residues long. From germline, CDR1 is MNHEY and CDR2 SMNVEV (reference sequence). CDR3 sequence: CASSFGQGYEQYF. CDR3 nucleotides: TGTGCCAGCAGTTTTGGACAGGGCTACGAGCAGTACTTC.

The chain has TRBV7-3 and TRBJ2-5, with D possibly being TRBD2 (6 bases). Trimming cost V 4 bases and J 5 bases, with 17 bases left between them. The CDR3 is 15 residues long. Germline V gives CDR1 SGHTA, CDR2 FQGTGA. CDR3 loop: CASSSDLKGGETQYF. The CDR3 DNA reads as TGTGCCAGCAGCTCCGACCTTAAAGGAGGGGAGACCCAGTACTTC.

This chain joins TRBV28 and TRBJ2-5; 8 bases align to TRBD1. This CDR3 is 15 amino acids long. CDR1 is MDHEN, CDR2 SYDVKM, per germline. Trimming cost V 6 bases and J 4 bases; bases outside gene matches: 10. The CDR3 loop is CASSEAQGARETQYF. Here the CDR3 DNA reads TGTGCCAGCAGCGAAGCCCAGGGGGCACGAGAGACCCAGTACTTC.